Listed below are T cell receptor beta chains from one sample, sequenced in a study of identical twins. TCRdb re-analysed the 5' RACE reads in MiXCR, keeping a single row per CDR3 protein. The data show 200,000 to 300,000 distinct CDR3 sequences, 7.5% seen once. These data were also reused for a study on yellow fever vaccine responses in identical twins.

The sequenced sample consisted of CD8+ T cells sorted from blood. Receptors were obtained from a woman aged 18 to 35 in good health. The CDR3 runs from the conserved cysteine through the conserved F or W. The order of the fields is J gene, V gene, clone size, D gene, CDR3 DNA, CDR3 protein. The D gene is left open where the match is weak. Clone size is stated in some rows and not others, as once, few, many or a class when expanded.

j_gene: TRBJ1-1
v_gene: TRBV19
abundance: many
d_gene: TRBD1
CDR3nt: TGTGCCAGTACCCCGACAGGGTTCACTGAAGCTTTCTTT
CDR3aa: CASTPTGFTEAFF

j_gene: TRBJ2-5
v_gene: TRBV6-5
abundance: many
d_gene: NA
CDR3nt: TGTGCCAGCAGTTACTCGGAGGGGCTGGAAGAGACCCAGTACTTC
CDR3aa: CASSYSEGLEETQYF

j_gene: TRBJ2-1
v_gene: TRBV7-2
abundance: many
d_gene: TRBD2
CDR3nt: TGTGCCAGCAGCTTACAGCAACTAGCGGGAGCCCACAATGAGCAGTTCTTC
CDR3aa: CASSLQQLAGAHNEQFF

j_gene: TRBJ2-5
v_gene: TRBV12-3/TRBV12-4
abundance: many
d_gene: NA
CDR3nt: TGTGCCAGCAGCACAGGGCACTTAGAAGAGACCCAGTACTTC
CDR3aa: CASSTGHLEETQYF

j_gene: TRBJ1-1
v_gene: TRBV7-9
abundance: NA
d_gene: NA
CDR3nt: TGTGCCAGCAGCCCCCGAGGACACCCGAACACTGAAGCTTTCTTT
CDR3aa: CASSPRGHPNTEAFF

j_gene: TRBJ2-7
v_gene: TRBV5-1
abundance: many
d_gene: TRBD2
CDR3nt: TGCGCCAGCAGCTTGGAACTAGCGGCCACCTACGAGCAGTACTTC
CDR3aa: CASSLELAATYEQYF

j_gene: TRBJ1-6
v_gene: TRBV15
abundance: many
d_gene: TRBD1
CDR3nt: TGTGCCACCAGCAGAGTCCCCGGGACAGGATCTTCACCCCTCCACTTT
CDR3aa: CATSRVPGTGSSPLHF

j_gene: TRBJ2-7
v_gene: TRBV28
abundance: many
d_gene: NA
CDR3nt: TGTGCCAGCAGCCTAGTCCGGGCCGTGGGTCGGGAGCAGTACTTC
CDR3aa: CASSLVRAVGREQYF

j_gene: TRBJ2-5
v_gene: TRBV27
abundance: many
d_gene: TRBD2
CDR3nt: TGTGCCAGCAGTTTATTGTCTAGCGGGGGGGCGTACCAAGAGACCCAGTACTTC
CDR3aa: CASSLLSSGGAYQETQYF

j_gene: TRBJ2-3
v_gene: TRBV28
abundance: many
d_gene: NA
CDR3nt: TGTGCCAGCAGTTTACCCCCGTCGGGGGGCTCAATCACAGATACGCAGTATTTT
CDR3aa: CASSLPPSGGSITDTQYF

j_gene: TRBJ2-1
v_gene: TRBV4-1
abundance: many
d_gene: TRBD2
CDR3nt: TGCGCCAGCAGCCAAGATGACCCGGGACTAGCGGGAAACCCCTCCTACAATGAGCAGTTCTTC
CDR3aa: CASSQDDPGLAGNPSYNEQFF

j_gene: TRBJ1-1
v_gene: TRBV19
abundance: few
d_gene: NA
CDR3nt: TGTGCCAGTAGTTCAGATGCCAGGGGTATTGAAGCTTTCTTT
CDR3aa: CASSSDARGIEAFF

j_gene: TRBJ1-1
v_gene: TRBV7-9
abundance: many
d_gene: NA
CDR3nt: TGTGCCAGCACCTCTGAGTGGGCCACTGAAGCTTTCTTT
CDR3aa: CASTSEWATEAFF

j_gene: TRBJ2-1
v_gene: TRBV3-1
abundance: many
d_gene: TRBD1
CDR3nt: TGTGCCAGCAGCCACAGACAGGGTAGCAATGAGCAGTTCTTC
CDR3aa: CASSHRQGSNEQFF

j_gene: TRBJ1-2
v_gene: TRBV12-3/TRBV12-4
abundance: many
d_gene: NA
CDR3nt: TGTGCCAGCAGTTCGTTTGAGGTCGATGGCTACACCTTC
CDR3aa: CASSSFEVDGYTF

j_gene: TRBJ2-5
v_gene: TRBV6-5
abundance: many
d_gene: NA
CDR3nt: TGTGCCAGCAGTTACGGTGAGGGTATCTTGGAGACCCAGTACTTC
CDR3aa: CASSYGEGILETQYF

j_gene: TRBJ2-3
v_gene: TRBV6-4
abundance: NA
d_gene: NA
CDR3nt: TGTGCCAGCAGTATGTGGGGGGGCGTCACAGATACGCAGTATTTT
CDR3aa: CASSMWGGVTDTQYF

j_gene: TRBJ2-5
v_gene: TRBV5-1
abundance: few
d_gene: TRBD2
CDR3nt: TGCGCCAGCAGCTTGGCTTTAGCGGGAGTAGAGACCCAGTACTTC
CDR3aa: CASSLALAGVETQYF

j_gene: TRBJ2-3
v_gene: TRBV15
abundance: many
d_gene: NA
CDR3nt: TGTGCCACCAGCTTGGCGGGAAGGGGAGATACGCAGTATTTT
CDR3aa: CATSLAGRGDTQYF

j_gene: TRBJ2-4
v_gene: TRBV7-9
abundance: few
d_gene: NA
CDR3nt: TGTGCCAGCAGCCGGGTTGAGGAGACAATCAACATTCAGTACTTC
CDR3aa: CASSRVEETINIQYF

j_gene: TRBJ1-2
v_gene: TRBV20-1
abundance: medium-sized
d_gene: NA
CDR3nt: TGCAGTGCTAGAGACCCAGCTCTAGACAGCTTAGTCTATGGCTACACCTTC
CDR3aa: CSARDPALDSLVYGYTF

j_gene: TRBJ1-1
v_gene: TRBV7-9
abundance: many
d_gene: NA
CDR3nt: TGTGCCAGCAGCTTGCCGGGACACACCAACACTGAAGCTTTCTTT
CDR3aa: CASSLPGHTNTEAFF

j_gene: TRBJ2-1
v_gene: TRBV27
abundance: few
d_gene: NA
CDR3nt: TGTGCCAGCAGTCCTCCGGACACCTTGTACAATGAGCAGTTCTTC
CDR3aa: CASSPPDTLYNEQFF

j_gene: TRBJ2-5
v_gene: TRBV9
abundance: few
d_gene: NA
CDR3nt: TGTGCCAGCAGCGAGGGGGGGGACAGCCAAGAGACCCAGTACTTC
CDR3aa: CASSEGGDSQETQYF

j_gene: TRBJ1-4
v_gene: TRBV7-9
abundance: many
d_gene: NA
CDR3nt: TGCGCCAGCAGCCTAGGGGGAGAAAAACTGTTTTTT
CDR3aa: CASSLGGEKLFF

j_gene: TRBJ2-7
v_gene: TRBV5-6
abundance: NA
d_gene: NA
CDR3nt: TGTGCCAGCAGCTCCGGTCTCTCCTACGAGCAGTACTTC
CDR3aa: CASSSGLSYEQYF

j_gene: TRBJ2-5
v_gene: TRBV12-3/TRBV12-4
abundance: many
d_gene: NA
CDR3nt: TGTGCCAGCAGTGAGGACGGCAATCTCCAAGAGACCCAGTACTTC
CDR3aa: CASSEDGNLQETQYF

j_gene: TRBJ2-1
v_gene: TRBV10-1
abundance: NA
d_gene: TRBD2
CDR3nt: TGCGCCAGCATTGGAGGGACTAGCGGGAGAGTTTATGAGCAGTTCTTC
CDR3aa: CASIGGTSGRVYEQFF

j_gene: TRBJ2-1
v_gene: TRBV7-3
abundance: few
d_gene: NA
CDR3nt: TGTGCCAGCAGCTTAACGGTAGCCCACCACATCAATGAGCAGTTCTTC
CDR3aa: CASSLTVAHHINEQFF

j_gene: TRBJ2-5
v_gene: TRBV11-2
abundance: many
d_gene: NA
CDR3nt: TGTGCCAGCAGCTCCCCGTTAGCCGGGAGTTGGGAGACCCAGTACTTC
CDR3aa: CASSSPLAGSWETQYF

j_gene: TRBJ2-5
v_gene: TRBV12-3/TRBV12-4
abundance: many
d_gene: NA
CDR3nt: TGTGCCAGCAGCTTCAGGGAAGAGACCCAGTACTTC
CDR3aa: CASSFREETQYF

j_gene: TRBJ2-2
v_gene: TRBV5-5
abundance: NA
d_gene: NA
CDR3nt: TGTGCCAGCAGCCACCGGGACACCCCTTATGGCACCGGGGAGCTGTTTTTT
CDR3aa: CASSHRDTPYGTGELFF

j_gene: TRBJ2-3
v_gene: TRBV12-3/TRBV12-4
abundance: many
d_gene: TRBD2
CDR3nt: TGTGCCAGCAGTCCACCGGGACTAGCAAAAACAGATACGCAGTATTTT
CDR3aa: CASSPPGLAKTDTQYF

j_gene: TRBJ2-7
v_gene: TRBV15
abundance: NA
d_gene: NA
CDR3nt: TGTGCCACCAGCAGAGATTGGGACACTTCCTACGAGCAGTACTTC
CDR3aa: CATSRDWDTSYEQYF

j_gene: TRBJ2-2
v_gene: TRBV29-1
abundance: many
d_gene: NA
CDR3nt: TGCAGCGTCCAAGCGGGTTCCGGGGAGCTGTTTTTT
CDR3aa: CSVQAGSGELFF